The source of this T cell receptor beta chain is a study of cytomegalovirus exposure and HLA in healthy donors. Notes on the study in general: The study flagged around 160 TCR beta chains as cytomegalovirus-associated.

This CDR3 contains 13 residues. Unmatched junction bases numbered 7, after V lost 6 bases and J lost 7 bases. The germline V gene has CDR1 MNHEY and CDR2 SVGAGI. This clone has only a few counts. Antigen: not known. The repertoire was sequenced with immunoSEQ multiplex PCR; TCRdb's copy has only in-frame clones and lacks some. This sample has 55,000 to 75,000 clones, with approximately 96% found just once. Material: PBMCs. This chain uses TRBV6-5 with TRBJ1-2; TRBD1 aligns across 8 bases. The clonotype comes from a man in his late teens or twenties in good health and CMV-seropositive. The CDR3 sequence is CASSPQGAGGYTF. CDR3 coding DNA: TGTGCCAGCAGCCCTCAGGGGGCTGGTGGCTACACCTTC.